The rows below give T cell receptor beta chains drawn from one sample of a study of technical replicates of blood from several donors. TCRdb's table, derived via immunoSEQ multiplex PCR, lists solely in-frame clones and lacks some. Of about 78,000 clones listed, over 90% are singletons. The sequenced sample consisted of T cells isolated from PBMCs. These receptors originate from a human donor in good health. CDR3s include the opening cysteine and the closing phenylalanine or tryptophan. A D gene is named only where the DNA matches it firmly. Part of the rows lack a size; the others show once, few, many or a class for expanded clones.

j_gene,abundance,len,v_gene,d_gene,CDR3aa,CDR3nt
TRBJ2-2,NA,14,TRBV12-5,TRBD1,CASGTGQGAGELFF,TGTGCTAGTGGTACCGGACAGGGGGCCGGGGAGCTGTTTTTT
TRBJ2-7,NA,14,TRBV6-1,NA,CASSDELASYEQYF,TGTGCCAGCAGTGACGAACTAGCTTCCTACGAGCAGTACTTC
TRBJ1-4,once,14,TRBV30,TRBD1,CAWSFWTGGEKLFF,TGTGCCTGGAGCTTCTGGACAGGGGGGGAAAAACTGTTTTTT
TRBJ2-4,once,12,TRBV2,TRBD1,CASRDRENIQYF,TGTGCCAGCAGAGACAGGGAAAACATTCAGTACTTC
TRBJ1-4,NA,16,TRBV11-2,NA,CASSLEDRARGEKLFF,TGTGCCAGCAGCTTAGAGGACCGAGCAAGGGGCGAAAAACTGTTTTTT
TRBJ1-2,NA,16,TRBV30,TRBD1,CAWSGWGTGVGYGYTF,TGTGCCTGGAGCGGTTGGGGGACAGGGGTAGGCTATGGCTACACCTTC
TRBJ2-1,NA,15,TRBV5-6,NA,CASSRRAERFNEQFF,TGTGCCAGCAGCCGGAGAGCGGAGCGATTCAATGAGCAGTTCTTC
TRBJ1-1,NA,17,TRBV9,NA,CASSPWGTGGLNTEAFF,TGTGCCAGCAGCCCTTGGGGGACGGGGGGATTGAACACTGAAGCTTTCTTT
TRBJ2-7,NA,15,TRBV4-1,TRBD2,CASSQAIAGGHEQYF,TGCGCCAGCAGCCAAGCCATAGCGGGAGGACACGAGCAGTACTTC
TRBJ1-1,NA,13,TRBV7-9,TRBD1,CASRGQPGTEAFF,TGTGCCAGCAGGGGACAGCCTGGAACTGAAGCTTTCTTT
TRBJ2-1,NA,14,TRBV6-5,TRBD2,CASSLSGRVNEQFF,TGTGCCAGCAGTTTAAGCGGGAGGGTCAATGAGCAGTTCTTC
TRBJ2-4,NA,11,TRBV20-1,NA,CSAQEPGRMYF,TGCAGTGCTCAAGAACCAGGCCGCATGTACTTC